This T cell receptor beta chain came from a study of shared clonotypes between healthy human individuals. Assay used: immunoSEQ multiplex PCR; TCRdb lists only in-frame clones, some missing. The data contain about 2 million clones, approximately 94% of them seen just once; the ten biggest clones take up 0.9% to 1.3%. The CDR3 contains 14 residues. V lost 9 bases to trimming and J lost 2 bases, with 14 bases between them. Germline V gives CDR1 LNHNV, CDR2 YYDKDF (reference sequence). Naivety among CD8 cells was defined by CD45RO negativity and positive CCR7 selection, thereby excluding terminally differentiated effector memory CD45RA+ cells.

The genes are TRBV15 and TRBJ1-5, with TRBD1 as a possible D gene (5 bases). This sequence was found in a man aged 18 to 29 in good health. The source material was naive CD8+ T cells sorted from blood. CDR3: CATGLGLGNQPQHF. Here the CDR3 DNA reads TGTGCCACTGGGTTGGGGCTGGGCAATCAGCCCCAGCATTTT.